The clone carrying this T cell receptor (beta chain) was seen many times. This sample was included in a study of human T cells and chemical hapten exposure. MiXCR, applied by TCRdb to the RACE reads, yields one record per CDR3 protein. The sample comprises roughly 38,000 distinct CDR3 sequences, 9% to 9.5% of which are singletons, and 26% rests with the top ten. Time point here: patch test 3, about 24 weeks after DPC sensitization. Documented treatment: therapeutic diphenylcyclopropenone sensitization with weekly scalp DPC. Before extraction, the whole blood was not fractionated, and total RNA was taken from it. This CDR3 comprises 15 residues. V was clipped by 4 bases and J by 5 bases; unmatched bases: 3.

Sequencing was performed on whole blood, taken in connection with sensitization to the hapten diphenylcyclopropenone (DPC). The rearrangement links TRBV12-3 or TRBV12-4 to TRBJ2-2; 11 bases fit TRBD1. This receptor was obtained from a man over 45 with alopecia areata. Some clones in this sample may be carry-over from other donors' samples. For the CDR3, the DNA is TGTGCCAGCAGTTCGGGACAGGGGGAAACCGGGGAGCTGTTTTTT. Translating gives CASSSGQGETGELFF.